A single sample gave rise to the 25 T cell receptor beta chains below, sequenced in a study of blood T cell repertoires in COVID-19. Using immunoSEQ multiplex PCR, the repertoire was profiled, and TCRdb retains in-frame clones only, with some absent. The sample contains 250,000 or so clones, 85% to 95% of which appear only once. Sequencing was carried out using PBMCs or T cells enriched from blood (not recorded which). All receptors come from a man in his forties who had been exposed to COVID-19.

The chain recombines TRBV25-1 with TRBJ1-4, with a possible D match to TRBD1 (5 bases). The CDR3 sequence is 14 residues long. Germline V gene data show CDR1 as MGHDK and CDR2 as SYGVNS. V was cut by 4 bases and J by 6 bases, with 12 bases left in between. The CDR3 protein is CASSAIVGDEKLFF. Written as DNA, the CDR3 is TGTGCCAGCAGTGCTATCGTAGGGGATGAAAAACTGTTTTTT.

In its sample, this clone was seen once. The chain uses TRBV28 and TRBJ2-2; D not certain. Trimming removed 5 bases from V and 5 bases from J, with 6 bases in between. Germline-derived CDR1 and CDR2 are MDHEN and SYDVKM. This CDR3 spans 12 amino acids. The DNA for the CDR3 is TGTGCCAGCAGTCGGAGAACCGGGGAGCTGTTTTTT. This codes for CASSRRTGELFF.

The chain carries TRBV4-1 and TRBJ2-1; 8 positions agree with TRBD2. Germline V CDR1 and CDR2: MGHRA, YSYEKL. The CDR3 has 13 amino acids. Unmatched junction bases numbered 9, after V lost 2 bases and J lost 15 bases. CDR3 sequence: CASSQLFLAGWFF. The CDR3, as DNA: TGCGCCAGCAGCCAACTGTTCCTAGCGGGTTGGTTCTTC.

CDR3 sequence (DNA): TGTGCCTGGAGTCTTGGACTTGGCTACACCTTC. It codes for CAWSLGLGYTF. This chain connects TRBV30 to TRBJ1-2, with D uncertain. The germline V gene encodes CDR1 GTSNPN and CDR2 SVGIG (reference sequence). V gave up 2 bases and J gave up 7 bases, with 8 bases separating them. The CDR3 is 11 amino acids.

This clone was seen a handful of times. This rearrangement joins TRBV7-9 to TRBJ2-7; D possibly corresponds to TRBD1 (6 bases). The CDR3 consists of 17 residues. Germline CDR1 and CDR2: SEHNR and FQNEAQ (reference sequence). V shed 1 base and J shed 2 bases, with 18 bases lying between them. The CDR3: CASSLGPKGESPYEQYF. DNA of the CDR3: TGTGCCAGCAGCTTAGGGCCCAAGGGGGAGAGCCCCTACGAGCAGTACTTC.

The genes are TRBV11-2 and TRBJ2-1; TRBD2 aligns across 8 bases. The CDR3 covers 14 residues. V shed 5 bases and J 6 bases; nucleotides not matched to a gene: 6. The germline gives CDR1 SGHAT, CDR2 FQNNGV. The CDR3 DNA reads as TGTGCCAGCAGCCCGGGAGGGACTTTCAATGAGCAGTTCTTC. This translates into CASSPGGTFNEQFF. The variable domain in full, completed from reference TRBV11-2 and TRBJ2-1, reads EAGVAQSPRYKIIEKRQSVAFWCNPISGHATLYWYQQILGQGPKLLIQFQNNGVVDDSQLPKDRFSAERLKGVDSTLKIQPAKLEDSAVYLCASSPGGTFNEQFFGPGTRLTVL.

CDR3 sequence (DNA): TGCGCCAGCAGCGTAGCCGCCGCCACAGATACGCAGTATTTT. It encodes CASSVAAATDTQYF. The rearrangement joins TRBV4-1 to TRBJ2-3; no clear D gene. V gave up 5 bases and J gave up 2 bases, with 11 bases separating them. Per the germline V gene, CDR1 is MGHRA and CDR2 is YSYEKL. This CDR3 is built from 14 residues.

The rearrangement links TRBV5-1 to TRBJ1-1; no reliable D call. The germline CDR1 and CDR2 sequences are SGHRS and YFSETQ. This CDR3 is built from 14 residues. V lost 7 bases and J 0 bases, leaving 13 bases between the germline ends. CDR3 coding DNA: TGCGCCAGCGGGTGGGCCTCGATGAACACTGAAGCTTTCTTT. This sequence encodes CASGWASMNTEAFF.

The CDR3 region has the DNA TGTGCCAGCAGCGTAGCAGGGTTCAATCAGCCCCAGCATTTT. Encoded protein: CASSVAGFNQPQHF. This chain links TRBV9 with TRBJ1-5, with D perhaps matching TRBD1 (5 bases). Germline V gene sequence: CDR1 SGDLS, CDR2 YYNGEE. CDR3 size: 14 residues. The V end was cut by 0 bases, the J end by 3 bases, with 7 bases between.

The chain combines TRBV5-1 with TRBJ2-5; possible D gene TRBD2, 6 bases. V was pared by 2 bases and J by 2 bases, with 10 bases between. In germline, CDR1 is SGHRS, CDR2 YFSETQ. CDR3 size: 14 residues. The DNA for the CDR3 is TGCGCCAGCAGCTTTAAGACTAGGCAAGAGACCCAGTACTTC. Its translation: CASSFKTRQETQYF.

The rearrangement uses TRBV27 and TRBJ1-5; no clear D. The germline V gene encodes CDR1 MNHEY and CDR2 SMNVEV (reference sequence). The CDR3 totals 12 residues. The V gene lost 11 bases and the J gene lost 7 bases, with 15 bases spanning the gap. CDR3 residues: CASSGVGQPQHF. Written as DNA, the CDR3 is TGTGCCTCCAGCGGAGTGGGCCAGCCCCAGCATTTT.

V gene TRBV3-1 (or the pseudogene TRBV3-2) combines with J gene TRBJ1-1, with 9 bases identical to TRBD1. Trimming cost V 1 base and J 11 bases; bases outside gene matches: 8. Germline V gene sequence: CDR1 LGHDT, CDR2 YNNKEL (reference sequence). The CDR3 totals 14 residues. The CDR3 DNA follows: TGTGCCAGCAGCCAAGCCGGGACAGGGTTAGTTGCTTTCTTT. This codes for CASSQAGTGLVAFF.

This chain connects TRBV3-1 (or the pseudogene TRBV3-2) to TRBJ2-3, with a tentative D call TRBD1 (5 bases). The CDR3 length is 15 residues. The V gene lost 4 bases and the J gene lost 0 bases, with 11 bases spanning the gap. CDR1 LGHDT and CDR2 YNNKEL come from the germline V gene (reference sequence). This CDR3 reads CASSPTWTSTDTQYF. CDR3 bases: TGTGCCAGCAGCCCTACTTGGACAAGCACAGATACGCAGTATTTT.

The chain recombines TRBV6-5 with TRBJ2-2, with 7 bases that match TRBD2. The CDR3 contains 14 residues. Germline-derived CDR1 and CDR2 are MNHEY and SVGAGI. Losses at the gene ends were 2 bases for V and 6 bases for J; bases not matched to a gene: 3. The CDR3 DNA sequence: TGTGCCAGCAGTTACGGACTAGATGCCGGGGAGCTGTTTTTT. Protein sequence: CASSYGLDAGELFF.

The chain couples TRBV6-5 to TRBJ2-1; a weak D match, TRBD2 (6 bases). Germline V gene lookup returns CDR1 MNHEY and CDR2 SVGAGI. The length of the CDR3 is 14 residues. Trimming took off 2 bases at V and 8 bases at J, with 13 bases between the two ends. The CDR3 here is CASSYSRGMDEQFF. In nucleotides, the CDR3 is TGTGCCAGCAGTTACAGCCGGGGGATGGATGAGCAGTTCTTC.

The rearrangement links TRBV6-1 to TRBJ1-5; no clear D. The CDR3 loop spans 15 amino acids. V shed 0 bases and J shed 4 bases, with 10 bases lying between them. Per germline, CDR1 MNHNS and CDR2 SASEGT. The CDR3 sequence: CASSEAWNGNQPQHF. CDR3 DNA: TGTGCCAGCAGTGAAGCGTGGAACGGGAATCAGCCCCAGCATTTT.

The chain has TRBV2 and TRBJ2-1, with D possibly being TRBD2 (6 bases). The V gene's germline CDR1 is SNHLY and CDR2 FYNNEI. The V end was cut by 10 bases, the J end by 4 bases, with 17 bases between. This CDR3 is built from 14 residues. The chain's CDR3 is CATKASRGYNEQFF. CDR3 nucleotide sequence: TGTGCCACCAAGGCTAGCCGGGGGTACAATGAGCAGTTCTTC.

The chain employs TRBV4-3 and TRBJ1-1; D call uncertain. Deletions cut 2 bases from V and 1 base from J, with 17 bases between. The CDR3 length is 17 residues. Germline V CDR1 and CDR2: LGHNA, YSLEER. CDR3 amino acids: CASSQPLGRDTNTEAFF. CDR3 DNA sequence: TGCGCCAGCAGCCAACCATTAGGCCGGGATACGAACACTGAAGCTTTCTTT.

The chain is built from TRBV2 and TRBJ2-1, with D possibly TRBD2 on 6 matching bases. V was pared by 6 bases and J by 2 bases, with 11 bases between. There are 14 residues in the CDR3. Germline V CDR1 and CDR2: SNHLY, FYNNEI. The CDR3 nucleotides are TGTGCCAGCAGAGCGGGCCCAGCCTACAATGAGCAGTTCTTC. Translating gives CASRAGPAYNEQFF.

The rearrangement joins TRBV6-5 to TRBJ1-5; 9 bases line up with TRBD1. Germline trimming cut 6 bases from V and 7 bases from J; bases unmatched to any gene: 7. Per the germline V gene, CDR1 is MNHEY and CDR2 is SVGAGI. The CDR3 sequence is 14 residues long. The CDR3 protein is CASRSTGGGQPQHF. The CDR3 nucleotides read TGTGCCAGCAGATCTACAGGGGGCGGCCAGCCCCAGCATTTT.

The chain links TRBV7-2 to TRBJ2-4; 8 nucleotides align to TRBD2. The CDR3 runs to 18 residues. Germline assignment: CDR1 SGHTA and CDR2 FQGNSA. Losses at the gene ends were 3 bases for V and 9 bases for J; bases not matched to a gene: 19. CDR3 in DNA: TGTGCCAGCAGCTTGGGGTTAGGTAGCGGGCCTCGGGAGGGCATTCAGTACTTC. The encoded protein is CASSLGLGSGPREGIQYF.

V usage is TRBV7-6 and J usage is TRBJ2-1; D unclear. This CDR3 has 13 residues. CDR1 and CDR2 (germline): SGHVS, FNYEAQ. V lost 1 base and J 4 bases, leaving 5 bases between the germline ends. This CDR3 reads CASSLVSYNEQFF. The DNA for the CDR3 is TGTGCCAGCAGCTTAGTTTCGTACAATGAGCAGTTCTTC. Full variable domain (missing parts from reference TRBV7-6 and TRBJ2-1): GAGVSQSPRYKVTKRGQDVALRCDPISGHVSLYWYRQALGQGPEFLTYFNYEAQQDKSGLPNDRFSAERPEGSISTLTIQRTEQRDSAMYRCASSLVSYNEQFFGPGTRLTVL.

J is TRBJ2-3 and V is TRBV5-1, with D possibly being TRBD1 (6 bases). The germline V gene has CDR1 SGHRS and CDR2 YFSETQ. Trimming left V 0 bases short and J 2 bases short, with 10 bases between. The CDR3 is made up of 15 amino acids. The CDR3 DNA reads TGCGCCAGCAGCTTGGGGGGACAACTCACAGATACGCAGTATTTT. Translated: CASSLGGQLTDTQYF.

The CDR3 region has the DNA TGTGCCTGGAGTGGGGCAAGTACGCAGTATTTT. It codes for CAWSGASTQYF. The chain combines TRBV30 with TRBJ2-3; D remains ambiguous. The CDR3 is 11 amino acids. V was pared by 1 base and J by 8 bases, with 7 bases between. Germline lookup yields CDR1 GTSNPN and CDR2 SVGIG (reference sequence).

This clone is a singleton in its sample. The chain recombines TRBV6-5 with TRBJ1-2; TRBD1 might be the D (6 bases). Trimming removed 7 bases from V and 4 bases from J, with 13 bases in between. CDR1 is MNHEY, CDR2 SVGAGI, per germline. This CDR3 contains 13 residues. In nucleotides, the CDR3 is TGTGCCAGCACCCCAGGGGATTCCTATGGCTACACCTTC. This gives the protein CASTPGDSYGYTF.